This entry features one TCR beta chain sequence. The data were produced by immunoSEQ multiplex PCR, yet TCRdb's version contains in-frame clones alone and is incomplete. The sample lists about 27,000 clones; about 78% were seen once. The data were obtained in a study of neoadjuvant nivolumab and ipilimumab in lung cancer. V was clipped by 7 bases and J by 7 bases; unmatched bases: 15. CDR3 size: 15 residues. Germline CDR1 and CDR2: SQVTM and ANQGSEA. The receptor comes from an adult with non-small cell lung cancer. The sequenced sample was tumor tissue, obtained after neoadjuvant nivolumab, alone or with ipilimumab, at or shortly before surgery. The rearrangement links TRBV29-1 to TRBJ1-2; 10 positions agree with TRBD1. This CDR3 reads CSGDRFGTGATGYTF. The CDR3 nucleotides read TGCAGCGGGGACCGATTTGGGACAGGGGCTACTGGCTACACCTTC.